This T cell receptor beta chain was obtained from a study of blood T cell repertoires in COVID-19. Whole-study context: T cells, B-cell-depleted T cells, or PBMCs provided the cDNA or gDNA that served as material.

Per the original data handling: Amplification from reference gene primers served as the basis for estimated nucleated cell counts. TCRdb's table, derived via immunoSEQ multiplex PCR, lists solely in-frame clones and lacks some. The DNA gave D and trimming, while V, J and clone size come from that table. This sample has 200,000 to 300,000 clones, with more than 80% found just once. This clone was recorded a few times. Per the germline V gene, CDR1 is SNHLY and CDR2 is FYNNEI. This CDR3 has 15 amino acids. Trimming removed 3 bases from V and 4 bases from J; junction bases left unmatched: 5. The chain joins TRBV2 to TRBJ2-1; 8 positions agree with TRBD2. The specimen sequenced was peripheral blood. This sequence originates from a woman aged 35 to 49 with acute or convalescent COVID-19. DNA for the CDR3: TGTGCCAGCAGTGAGGGCACTAGCGGATACAATGAGCAGTTCTTC. Its protein is CASSEGTSGYNEQFF.